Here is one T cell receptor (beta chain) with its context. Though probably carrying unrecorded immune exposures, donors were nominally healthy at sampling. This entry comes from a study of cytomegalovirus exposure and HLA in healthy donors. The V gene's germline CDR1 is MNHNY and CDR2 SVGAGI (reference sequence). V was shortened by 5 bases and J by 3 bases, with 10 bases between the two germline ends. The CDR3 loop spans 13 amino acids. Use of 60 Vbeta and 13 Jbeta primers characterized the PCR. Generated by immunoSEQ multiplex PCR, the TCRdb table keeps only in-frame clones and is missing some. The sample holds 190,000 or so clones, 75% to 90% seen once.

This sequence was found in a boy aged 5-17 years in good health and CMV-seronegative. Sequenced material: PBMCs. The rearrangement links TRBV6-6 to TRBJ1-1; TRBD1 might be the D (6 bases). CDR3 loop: CASSRNRDTEAFF. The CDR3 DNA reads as TGTGCCAGCAGTCGAAACAGGGACACTGAAGCTTTCTTT.